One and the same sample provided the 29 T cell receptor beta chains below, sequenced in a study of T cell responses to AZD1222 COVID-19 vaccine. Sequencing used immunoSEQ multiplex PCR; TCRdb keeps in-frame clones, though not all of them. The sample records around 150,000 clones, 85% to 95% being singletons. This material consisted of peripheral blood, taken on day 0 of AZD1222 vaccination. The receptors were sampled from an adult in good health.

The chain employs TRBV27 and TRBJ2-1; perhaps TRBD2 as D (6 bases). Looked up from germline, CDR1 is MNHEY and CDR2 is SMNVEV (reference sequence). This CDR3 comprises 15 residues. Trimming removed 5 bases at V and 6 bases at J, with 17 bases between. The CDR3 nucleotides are TGTGCCAGCAGTGAACGGGGACTGTCATTCAATGAGCAGTTCTTC. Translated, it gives CASSERGLSFNEQFF.

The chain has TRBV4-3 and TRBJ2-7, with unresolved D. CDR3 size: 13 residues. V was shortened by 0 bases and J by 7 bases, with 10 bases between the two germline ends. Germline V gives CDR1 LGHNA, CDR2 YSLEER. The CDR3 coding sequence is TGCGCCAGCAGCCAAGAAGCCCTTTGGGAGCAGTACGTC. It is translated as CASSQEALWEQYV.

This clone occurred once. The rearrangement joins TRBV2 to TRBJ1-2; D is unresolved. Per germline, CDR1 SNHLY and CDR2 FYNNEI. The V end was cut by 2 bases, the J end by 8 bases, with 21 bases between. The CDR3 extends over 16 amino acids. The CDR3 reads CASSESSLRVVGGYTF. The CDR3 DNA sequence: TGTGCCAGCAGTGAATCCTCCTTGCGGGTAGTGGGGGGCTACACCTTC.

The CDR3: CASSIGQGPLYGYTF. The CDR3 bases are TGTGCCAGTAGTATAGGGCAGGGCCCCCTCTATGGCTACACCTTC. This chain uses TRBV19 with TRBJ1-2, with D perhaps TRBD1 (5 bases). V dropped 1 base and J dropped 4 bases, with 13 bases sitting between them. The CDR3 covers 15 residues. Germline loops: CDR1 LNHDA, CDR2 SQIVND (reference sequence).

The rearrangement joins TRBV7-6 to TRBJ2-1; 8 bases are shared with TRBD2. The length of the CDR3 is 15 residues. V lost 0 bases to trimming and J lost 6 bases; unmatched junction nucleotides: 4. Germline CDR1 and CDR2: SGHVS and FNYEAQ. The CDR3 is CASSLARLAGNEQFF. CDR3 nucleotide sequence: TGTGCCAGCAGCTTAGCGCGGCTAGCGGGCAATGAGCAGTTCTTC.

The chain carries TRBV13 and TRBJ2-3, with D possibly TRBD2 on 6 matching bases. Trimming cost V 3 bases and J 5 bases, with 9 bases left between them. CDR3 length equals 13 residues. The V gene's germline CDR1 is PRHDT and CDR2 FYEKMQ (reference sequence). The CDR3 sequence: CASSLGGEDTQYF. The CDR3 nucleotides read TGTGCCAGCAGCTTGGGGGGAGAAGATACGCAGTATTTT.

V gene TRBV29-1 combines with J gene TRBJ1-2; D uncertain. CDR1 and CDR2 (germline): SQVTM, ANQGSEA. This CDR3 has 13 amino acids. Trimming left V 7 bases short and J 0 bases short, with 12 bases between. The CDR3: CSAGDVANYGYTF. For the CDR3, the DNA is TGCAGCGCAGGCGACGTAGCTAACTATGGCTACACCTTC.

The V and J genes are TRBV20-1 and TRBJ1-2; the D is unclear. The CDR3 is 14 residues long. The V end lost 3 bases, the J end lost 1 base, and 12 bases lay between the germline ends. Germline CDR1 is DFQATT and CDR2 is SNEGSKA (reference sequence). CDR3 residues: CSASEDRVNYGYTF. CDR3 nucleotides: TGCAGTGCTAGTGAGGATCGGGTTAACTATGGCTACACCTTC.

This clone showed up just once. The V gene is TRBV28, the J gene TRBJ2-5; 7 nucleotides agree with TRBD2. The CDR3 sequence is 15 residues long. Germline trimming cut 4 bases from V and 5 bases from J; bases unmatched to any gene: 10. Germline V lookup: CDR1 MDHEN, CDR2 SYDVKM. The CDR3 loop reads CASSSMVAGGETQYF. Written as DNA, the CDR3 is TGTGCCAGCAGTTCAATGGTAGCGGGTGGGGAGACCCAGTACTTC.

The DNA for the CDR3 is TGTGCCAGCAGTCAAGATGTGAGGGTCGACTATGGCTACACCTTC. Translating it yields CASSQDVRVDYGYTF. The rearrangement joins TRBV6-2 or TRBV6-3 to TRBJ1-2; D ambiguous. V was shortened by 5 bases and J by 3 bases, with 16 bases between the two germline ends. The CDR3 consists of 15 residues. In germline, CDR1 is MNHEY, CDR2 SVGEGT.

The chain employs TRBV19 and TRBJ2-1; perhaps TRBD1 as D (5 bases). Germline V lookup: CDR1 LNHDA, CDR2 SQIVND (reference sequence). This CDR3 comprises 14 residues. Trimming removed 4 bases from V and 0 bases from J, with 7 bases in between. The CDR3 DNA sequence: TGTGCCAGTAGTACAGGGCTCTCCTACAATGAGCAGTTCTTC. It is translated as CASSTGLSYNEQFF.

The CDR3 DNA is TGTGCCAGCAGTTACTTTGGGACAGTGCTTGTGGAGACCCAGTACTTC. This encodes CASSYFGTVLVETQYF. The chain is built from TRBV6-2 or TRBV6-3 and TRBJ2-5; 7 bases line up with TRBD1. Germline V gene data show CDR1 as MNHEY and CDR2 as SVGEGT. This CDR3 comprises 16 residues. The V gene end was trimmed by 1 base and the J gene end by 5 bases; junction bases not matched to a gene: 10.

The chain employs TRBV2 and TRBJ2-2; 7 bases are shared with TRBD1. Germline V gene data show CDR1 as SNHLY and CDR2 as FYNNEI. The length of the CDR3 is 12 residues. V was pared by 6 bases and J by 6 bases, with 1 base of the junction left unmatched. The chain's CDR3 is CASRTGPGELFF. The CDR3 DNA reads TGTGCCAGCAGGACAGGGCCCGGGGAGCTGTTTTTT.

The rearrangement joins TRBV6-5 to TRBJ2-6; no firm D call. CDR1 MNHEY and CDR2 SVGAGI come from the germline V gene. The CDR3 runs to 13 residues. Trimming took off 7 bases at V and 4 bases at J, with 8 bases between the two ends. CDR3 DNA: TGTGCCAGCAAGATAGTAGGGGCCAACGTCCTGACTTTC. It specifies CASKIVGANVLTF.

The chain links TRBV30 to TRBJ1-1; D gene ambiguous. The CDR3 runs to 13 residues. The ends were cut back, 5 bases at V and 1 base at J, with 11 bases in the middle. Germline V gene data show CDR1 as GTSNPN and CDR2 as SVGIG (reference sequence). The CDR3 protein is CAWSRTGNTEAFF. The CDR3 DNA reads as TGTGCCTGGTCGCGTACGGGGAACACTGAAGCTTTCTTT.

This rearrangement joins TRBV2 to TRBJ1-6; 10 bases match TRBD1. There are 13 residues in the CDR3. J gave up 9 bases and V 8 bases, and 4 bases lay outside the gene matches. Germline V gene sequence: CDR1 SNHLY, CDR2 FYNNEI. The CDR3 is CASVGDRGSPLHF. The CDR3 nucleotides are TGTGCCAGCGTGGGGGACAGGGGTTCACCCCTCCACTTT.

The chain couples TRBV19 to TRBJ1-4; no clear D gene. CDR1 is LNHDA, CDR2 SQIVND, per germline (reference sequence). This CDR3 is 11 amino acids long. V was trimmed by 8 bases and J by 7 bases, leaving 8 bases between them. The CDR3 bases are TGTGCCAGTGTGTATCGTGAAAAACTGTTTTTT. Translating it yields CASVYREKLFF.

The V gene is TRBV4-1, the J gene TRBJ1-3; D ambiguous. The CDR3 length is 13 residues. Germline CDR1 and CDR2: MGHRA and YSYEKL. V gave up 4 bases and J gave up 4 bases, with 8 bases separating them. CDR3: CASSLEVGNTIYF. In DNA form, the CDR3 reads TGCGCCAGCAGCCTAGAAGTAGGAAACACCATATATTTT.

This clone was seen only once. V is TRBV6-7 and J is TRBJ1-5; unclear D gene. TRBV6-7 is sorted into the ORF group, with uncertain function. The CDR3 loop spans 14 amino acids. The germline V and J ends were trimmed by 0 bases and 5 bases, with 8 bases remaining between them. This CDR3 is CASSYSPRDQPQHF. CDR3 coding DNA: TGTGCCAGCAGTTACTCCCCTCGAGATCAGCCCCAGCATTTT.

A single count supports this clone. In DNA form, the CDR3 reads TGTGCCAGCAGCTTTGAAGTAGACAGGGTCTCTGGAAACACCATATATTTT. Translating gives CASSFEVDRVSGNTIYF. This chain links TRBV5-6 with TRBJ1-3; 7 bases are a match to TRBD1. With 2 bases clipped from V and 0 bases from J, the junction kept 8 bases outside the gene matches. The CDR3 loop spans 17 amino acids. Germline assignment: CDR1 SGHDT and CDR2 YYEEEE.

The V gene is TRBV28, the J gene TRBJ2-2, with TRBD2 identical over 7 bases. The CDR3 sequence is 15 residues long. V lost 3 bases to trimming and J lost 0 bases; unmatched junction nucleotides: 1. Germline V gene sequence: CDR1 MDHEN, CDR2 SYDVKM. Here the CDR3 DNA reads TGTGCCAGCAGTTTGGGAGGGGCGAACACCGGGGAGCTGTTTTTT. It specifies CASSLGGANTGELFF.

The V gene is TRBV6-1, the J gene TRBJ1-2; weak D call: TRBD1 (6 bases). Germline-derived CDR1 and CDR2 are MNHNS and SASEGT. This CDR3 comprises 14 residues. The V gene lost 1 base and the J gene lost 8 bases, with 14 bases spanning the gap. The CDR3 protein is CASSEEGRGSGYTF. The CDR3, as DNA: TGTGCCAGCAGTGAAGAGGGCAGGGGTAGCGGCTACACCTTC.

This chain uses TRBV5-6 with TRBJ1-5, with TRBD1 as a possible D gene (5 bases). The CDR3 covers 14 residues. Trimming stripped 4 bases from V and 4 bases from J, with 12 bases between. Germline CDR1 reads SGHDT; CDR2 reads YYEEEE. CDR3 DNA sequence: TGTGCCAGCAGCGAAAGGGGTGATAATCAGCCCCAGCATTTT. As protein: CASSERGDNQPQHF. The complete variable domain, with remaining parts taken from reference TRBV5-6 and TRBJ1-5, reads DAGVTQSPTHLIKTRGQQVTLRCSPKSGHDTVSWYQQALGQGPQFIFQYYEEEERQRGNFPDRFSGHQFPNYSSELNVNALLLGDSALYLCASSERGDNQPQHFGDGTRLSIL.

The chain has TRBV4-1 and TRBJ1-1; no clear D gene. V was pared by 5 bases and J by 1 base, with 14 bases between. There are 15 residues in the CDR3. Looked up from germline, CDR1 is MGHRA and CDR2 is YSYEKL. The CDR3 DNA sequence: TGCGCCAGCAGCGCCACTCAAACAGCGAACACTGAAGCTTTCTTT. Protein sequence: CASSATQTANTEAFF.

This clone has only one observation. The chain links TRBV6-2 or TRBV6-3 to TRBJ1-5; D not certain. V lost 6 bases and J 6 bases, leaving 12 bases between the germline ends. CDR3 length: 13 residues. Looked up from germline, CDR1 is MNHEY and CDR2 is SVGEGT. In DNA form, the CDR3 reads TGTGCCAGCAGCTCGTCAAGATTTCAGCCCCAGCATTTT. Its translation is CASSSSRFQPQHF.

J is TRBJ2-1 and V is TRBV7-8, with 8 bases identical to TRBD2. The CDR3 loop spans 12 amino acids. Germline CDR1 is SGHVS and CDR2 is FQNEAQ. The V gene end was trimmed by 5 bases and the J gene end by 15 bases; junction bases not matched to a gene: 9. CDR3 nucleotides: TGTGCCAGCAGCCCACCCGGGACTAGATCGTTCTTC. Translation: CASSPPGTRSFF.

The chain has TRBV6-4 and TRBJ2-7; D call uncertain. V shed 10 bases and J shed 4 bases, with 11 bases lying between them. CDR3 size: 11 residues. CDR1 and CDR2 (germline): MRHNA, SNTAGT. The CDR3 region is CATLKQYEQYV. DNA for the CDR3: TGTGCCACCTTAAAGCAGTACGAGCAGTACGTC.

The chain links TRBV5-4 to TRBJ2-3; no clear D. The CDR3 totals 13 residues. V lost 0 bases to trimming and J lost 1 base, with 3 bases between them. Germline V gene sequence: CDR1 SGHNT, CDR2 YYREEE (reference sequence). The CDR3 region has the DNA TGTGCCAGCAGCTTGGACGGCACAGATACGCAGTATTTT. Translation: CASSLDGTDTQYF. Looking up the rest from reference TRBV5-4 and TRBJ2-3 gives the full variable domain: ETGVTQSPTHLIKTRGQQVTLRCSSQSGHNTVSWYQQALGQGPQFIFQYYREEENGRGNFPPRFSGLQFPNYSSELNVNALELDDSALYLCASSLDGTDTQYFGPGTRLTVL.

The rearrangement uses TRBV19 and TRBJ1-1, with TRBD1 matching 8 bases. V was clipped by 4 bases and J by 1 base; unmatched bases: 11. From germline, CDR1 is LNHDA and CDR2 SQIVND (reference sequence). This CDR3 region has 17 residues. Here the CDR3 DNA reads TGTGCCAGTAGTAAAGGCCGGGACAGGACCTCGAACACTGAAGCTTTCTTT. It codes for CASSKGRDRTSNTEAFF.